The clone carrying this TCR beta chain has a handful of counts. Germline-derived CDR1 and CDR2 are SGHRS and YFSETQ. The V and J ends lost 7 bases and 3 bases respectively, with 17 bases between them. This CDR3 region has 14 residues. MiXCR was run by TCRdb on the RT-PCR reads, yielding one entry per CDR3 protein. The table records hundreds of thousands of distinct CDR3 sequences, approximately 15% of them present only once. This sequence originates from a female donor in good health, serving as a healthy control. Sequencing was performed on memory CD4+ T cells from blood. This rearrangement joins TRBV5-1 to TRBJ2-7; TRBD1 or TRBD2 may be the D gene (7 bases each). CDR3 amino acids: CASRQGGEFYEQYF. Here the CDR3 DNA reads TGCGCCAGCCGCCAGGGGGGGGAGTTCTACGAGCAGTACTTC.